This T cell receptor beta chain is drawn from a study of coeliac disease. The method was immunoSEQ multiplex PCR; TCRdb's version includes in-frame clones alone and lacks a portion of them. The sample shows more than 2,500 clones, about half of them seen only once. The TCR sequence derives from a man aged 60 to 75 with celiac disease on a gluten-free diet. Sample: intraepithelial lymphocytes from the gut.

This CDR3 reads CASSLTGVDNEQFF. The CDR3 DNA follows: TGTGCCAGCAGCCTGACGGGAGTTGACAATGAGCAGTTCTTC. This chain joins TRBV7-9 and TRBJ2-1; D is possibly TRBD2 (6 bases). From germline, CDR1 is SEHNR and CDR2 FQNEAQ (reference sequence). The CDR3 is made up of 14 amino acids. Trimming removed 5 bases from V and 5 bases from J, with 13 bases in between.